This is a list of T cell receptor beta chains from one sample in a study of human T cells and chemical hapten exposure. Using its own MiXCR run on the RACE reads, TCRdb lists one record per CDR3 protein. The data hold under 70,000 distinct CDR3 sequences, with about 11% observed a single time. Specimen: whole blood, collected in connection with sensitization to the hapten diphenylcyclopropenone (DPC). Source of these receptors: a woman aged 35 to 49 with alopecia areata. Some clones in this sample may be carry-over from other donors' samples. Both conserved end residues are part of each CDR3. The D gene is left open where the match is weak. Some rows mark clone size as missing; the rest say once, few, many or name a class of expanded clone.

TRBV5-4	.	many	TRBJ1-1	TGTGCCAGCAGCCTCACCCTTGCCGGGAACACTGAAGCTTTCTTT	CASSLTLAGNTEAFF
TRBV5-6	.	few	TRBJ1-3	TGTGCCAGCAGCTTATCGGTCCGCTCTGGAAACACCATATATTTT	CASSLSVRSGNTIYF
TRBV2	.	many	TRBJ2-6	TGTGCCAGCAGTGAAAGGGCTGGGGCCAACGTCCTGACTTTC	CASSERAGANVLTF
TRBV5-6	TRBD1	many	TRBJ1-2	TGTGCCAGCAGCTCCGGGACAGGGGGGATATCTAACTATGGCTACACCTTC	CASSSGTGGISNYGYTF
TRBV20-1	.	.	TRBJ2-5	TGCAGTGCTATTCATCTATCCGGTCTTCAAGAGACCCAGTACTTC	CSAIHLSGLQETQYF
TRBV4-1	.	few	TRBJ1-2	TGCGCCAGCAGCCTTACTGCGGCGGAGGGCTACACCTTC	CASSLTAAEGYTF
TRBV7-9	.	many	TRBJ2-7	TGTGCCAGCAGCTCAGGGACACTCCAGGGCGGGCAGTACTTC	CASSSGTLQGGQYF
TRBV7-3	TRBD2	many	TRBJ2-5	TGTGCCAGCAGCCCTAGCGGGGGGGCCGGCCAAGAGACCCAGTACTTC	CASSPSGGAGQETQYF
TRBV19	TRBD2	many	TRBJ2-1	TGTGCCAGTAGTATAAGTGGGCCTAGCGGGGGGGCCGATGAGCAGTTCTTC	CASSISGPSGGADEQFF
TRBV7-9	TRBD2	many	TRBJ2-1	TGTGCCAGCAGCTTCCGGACTAGCGGGAGCGGCCATGAGCAGTTCTTC	CASSFRTSGSGHEQFF
TRBV7-9	.	few	TRBJ2-3	TGTGCCAGCAGCTTAGGCGGGGACGCCTTAGATACGCAGTATTTT	CASSLGGDALDTQYF
TRBV19	TRBD2	many	TRBJ2-7	TGTGCCAGTAGTATCTTCGCGGGAGGGGGAGAGCAGTACTTC	CASSIFAGGGEQYF
TRBV18	TRBD1	.	TRBJ2-7	TGTGCCAGCTCACCCCGGGACAGGGTGGGCGAGCAGTACTTC	CASSPRDRVGEQYF
TRBV5-1	TRBD1	.	TRBJ2-4	TGCGCCAGCAGCCCCGGACAGGGGGTTGCCAAAAACATTCAGTACTTC	CASSPGQGVAKNIQYF
TRBV4-2	.	many	TRBJ2-2	TGTGCCAGCAGCCAAGTTGACGGGAACACCGGGGAGCTGTTTTTT	CASSQVDGNTGELFF
TRBV30	.	.	TRBJ1-2	TGTGCCTGGAGTCCTCAGTACGAAGGCTACACCTTC	CAWSPQYEGYTF
TRBV9	.	.	TRBJ2-2	TGTGCCAGCAGCGTAGCGTCGGGGAACACCGGGGAGCTGTTTTTT	CASSVASGNTGELFF
TRBV12-3/TRBV12-4	.	many	TRBJ2-1	TGTGCCAGCACCCCTTCCCAGGGTCGGAATGAGCAGTTCTTC	CASTPSQGRNEQFF
TRBV12-3/TRBV12-4	.	few	TRBJ2-7	TGTGCCAGCAGTCCTCGTGGCCTTGGACCCGAGCAGTACTTC	CASSPRGLGPEQYF
TRBV20-1	.	few	TRBJ2-7	TGCAGTGCTATGGGGACCGAAAACTCCTACGAGCAGTACTTC	CSAMGTENSYEQYF
TRBV4-3	TRBD2	many	TRBJ2-1	TGCGCCAGCAGCCAAGATTCGGCTAGCGGGACCTACAATGAGCAGTTCTTC	CASSQDSASGTYNEQFF
TRBV29-1	.	few	TRBJ2-4	TGCAGCGTTGTAGGGGGGGCCAAAAACATTCAGTACTTC	CSVVGGAKNIQYF
TRBV7-6	TRBD2	many	TRBJ2-7	TGTGCCAGCAGCTTAGCCGGGGGGTACCCGAGCTCCTACGAGCAGTACTTC	CASSLAGGYPSSYEQYF
TRBV7-2	.	.	TRBJ2-7	TGTGCCAGCAGCCATACCCGGCCGGTACGGGCGTACTTC	CASSHTRPVRAYF
TRBV4-1	TRBD1	few	TRBJ2-7	TGCGCCAGCAGCCAAGATGGACAGGGTCCCTACGAGCAGTACTTC	CASSQDGQGPYEQYF
TRBV18	.	few	TRBJ2-7	TGTGCCAGCTCACCACTACGACAAATTCTGGACGAGCAGTACTTC	CASSPLRQILDEQYF
TRBV11-2	.	few	TRBJ2-7	TGTGCCAGCAGCCAACAGGGTTACGAGCAGTACTTC	CASSQQGYEQYF
TRBV12-3/TRBV12-4	.	.	TRBJ2-7	TGTGCCAGCACCGAGGGGGGATCCCGCTACGAGCAGTACTTC	CASTEGGSRYEQYF
TRBV7-9	.	.	TRBJ2-1	TGTGCCAGCAGTTACCCAGGCGCTGGGGACAATGAGCAGTTCTTC	CASSYPGAGDNEQFF
TRBV7-2	.	many	TRBJ1-5	TGTGCCAGCACCCCCGGGAGGGGTGAGGGCAATCAGCCCCAGCATTTT	CASTPGRGEGNQPQHF
TRBV5-4	.	few	TRBJ2-5	TGTGCCAGCAGCCCTGACTGGGGGAAAGAGACCCAGTACTTC	CASSPDWGKETQYF
TRBV19	.	few	TRBJ1-3	TGTGCCAGTACGGTCGCTGGAAACACCATATATTTT	CASTVAGNTIYF
TRBV19	.	few	TRBJ1-5	TGTGCCAGTAGTATAGGGGCGGGGCCGGCTTCGAGGGGCCAGCATTTT	CASSIGAGPASRGQHF
TRBV7-6	TRBD1	.	TRBJ2-2	TGTGCCAGCAGCCCGGCGGCAGGGGGTGGGACCGGGGAGCTGTTTTTT	CASSPAAGGGTGELFF
TRBV19	.	many	TRBJ1-1	TGTGCCAGTAGTCCTACCAGGGTTCCGCTCCTCTTCTTT	CASSPTRVPLLFF
TRBV20-1	.	many	TRBJ2-3	TGCAGTGCTAGTAAGAGGTTGGGAGATACGCAGTATTTT	CSASKRLGDTQYF
TRBV5-4	TRBD2	many	TRBJ2-5	TGTGCCAGCAGCTCTCCCGGGACTAGCAGCCAAGAGACCCAGTACTTC	CASSSPGTSSQETQYF
TRBV12-3/TRBV12-4	TRBD1	.	TRBJ1-2	TGTGCCAGCAGCAACAACCGACAGGGCTATGGCTACACCTTC	CASSNNRQGYGYTF
TRBV12-3/TRBV12-4	TRBD1	many	TRBJ1-5	TGTGCCAGCAGTGGGACAGGGGGCAATCAGCCCCAGCATTTT	CASSGTGGNQPQHF
TRBV28	.	.	TRBJ1-1	TGTGCCAGCACCAGCGTTCTCACTTTCTTT	CASTSVLTFF
TRBV11-2	.	many	TRBJ2-7	TGTGCCAGCAGCTTATCGCAGGGAATTATGCGGTACGAGCAGTACTTC	CASSLSQGIMRYEQYF
TRBV20-1	.	.	TRBJ2-7	TGCAGTGCTAGGAGTCTCGGCGGGGGCCTCCCTAGGTACTTC	CSARSLGGGLPRYF
TRBV7-2	.	many	TRBJ1-1	TGTGCCAGCCACCGGCGCGACACTGAAGCTTTCTTT	CASHRRDTEAFF
TRBV27	TRBD2	many	TRBJ2-1	TGTGCCAGCACCCGCGGGAGGACCTACAATGAGCAGTTCTTC	CASTRGRTYNEQFF
TRBV4-3	TRBD1	many	TRBJ1-2	TGCGCCAGCAGCCAAGAGGGGACAGGCGGCTACACCTTC	CASSQEGTGGYTF
TRBV30	.	.	TRBJ1-1	TGTGCCACAGCCCAGGGTCCGAACACTGAAGCTTTCTTT	CATAQGPNTEAFF
TRBV25-1	TRBD2	many	TRBJ2-2	TGTGCCAGCAGTGAATTCGGGGGAGGGGCCACCGGGGAGCTGTTTTTT	CASSEFGGGATGELFF
TRBV4-2	.	many	TRBJ2-1	TGTGCCAGCAGCCGCGCGAGTGGTAATGAGCAGTTCTTC	CASSRASGNEQFF
TRBV7-2	.	.	TRBJ2-2	TGTGCCAGCAGCCTAGGGGTGTATTACACCGGGGAGCTGTTTTTT	CASSLGVYYTGELFF
TRBV29-1	TRBD1	.	TRBJ1-1	TGCAGCGTTATGTTGGGCCAGGGGGCCACTGAAGCTTTCTTT	CSVMLGQGATEAFF
TRBV12-3/TRBV12-4	.	.	TRBJ2-1	TGTGCCAGCAGTTTAGGGGGGACCCAGCAGTTCTTC	CASSLGGTQQFF
TRBV7-2	TRBD1	.	TRBJ2-3	TGTGCCAGCAGCTTAAGCGGACAGGGTTCCGCAGATACGCAGTATTTT	CASSLSGQGSADTQYF
TRBV7-8	.	.	TRBJ2-2	TGTGCCAGCAGCTTAGTTGCGTCTAATCGGATCGGGGAGCTGTTTTTT	CASSLVASNRIGELFF